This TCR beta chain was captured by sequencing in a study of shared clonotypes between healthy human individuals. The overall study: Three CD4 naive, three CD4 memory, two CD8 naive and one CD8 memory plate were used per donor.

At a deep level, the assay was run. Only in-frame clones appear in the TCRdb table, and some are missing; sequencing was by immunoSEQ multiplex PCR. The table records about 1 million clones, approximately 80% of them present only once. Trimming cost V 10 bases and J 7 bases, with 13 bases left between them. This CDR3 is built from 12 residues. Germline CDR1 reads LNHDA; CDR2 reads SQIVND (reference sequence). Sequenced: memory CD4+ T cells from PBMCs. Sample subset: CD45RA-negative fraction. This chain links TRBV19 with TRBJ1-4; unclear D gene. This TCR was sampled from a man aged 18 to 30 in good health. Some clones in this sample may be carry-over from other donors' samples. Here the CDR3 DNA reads TGTGCCACGGCTCAAGGAAGTGAAAAACTGTTTTTT. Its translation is CATAQGSEKLFF.